Shown below are 29 T cell receptor beta chains from a single sample sequenced in a study of OX40 agonist ivuxolimab in advanced cancers. Method: immunoSEQ multiplex PCR; TCRdb's copy keeps in-frame clones and lacks some. Seen here are 35,000 to 50,000 clones, 75% to 85% observed once, and the top ten hold 2.6%. Sequences were derived from CD4+ or CD8+ T cells sorted from blood, sampled in a trial of the OX40 agonist ivuxolimab. Receptor source: an adult with an advanced solid tumor such as melanoma, head and neck, liver or kidney cancer.

The rearrangement links TRBV2 to TRBJ1-5, with TRBD1 as a possible D gene (5 bases). Germline V CDR1 and CDR2: SNHLY, FYNNEI. Trimming pared 7 bases from V and 0 bases from J, leaving 7 bases between. The CDR3 consists of 13 residues. The CDR3: CASTTDSNQPQHF. DNA for the CDR3: TGTGCCAGCACGACAGATAGCAATCAGCCCCAGCATTTT.

Only a few counts were recorded for this clone. V is TRBV4-1 and J is TRBJ2-2, with TRBD1 identical over 7 bases. This CDR3 has 16 residues. V lost 0 bases to trimming and J lost 4 bases; unmatched junction nucleotides: 5. Germline V gene lookup returns CDR1 MGHRA and CDR2 YSYEKL. CDR3 residues: CASSQEKGAVTGELFF. As DNA, the CDR3 is TGCGCCAGCAGCCAAGAAAAGGGGGCGGTCACCGGGGAGCTGTTTTTT.

J is TRBJ2-1 and V is TRBV6-5; TRBD2 matches at 8 bases. The CDR3 has 14 residues. The V and J ends lost 4 bases and 1 base, in that order; junction bases with no gene match: 0. Germline V gene sequence: CDR1 MNHEY, CDR2 SVGAGI. CDR3 residues: CASSLAGSYNEQFF. CDR3 in DNA: TGTGCCAGCAGTTTAGCGGGATCCTACAATGAGCAGTTCTTC.

This clone was recorded a few times. The chain employs TRBV18 and TRBJ2-7; D is ambiguous. Deletions cut 0 bases from V and 5 bases from J, with 11 bases between. CDR3 size: 14 residues. CDR1 is KGHSH and CDR2 is LQKENI in the germline V gene. CDR3 sequence reads: CASSPPVGLDEQYF. CDR3 nucleotides: TGTGCCAGCTCACCACCGGTGGGGTTGGACGAGCAGTACTTC.

The chain recombines TRBV5-1 with TRBJ1-3; no clear D. The CDR3 is made up of 15 amino acids. Germline V gene sequence: CDR1 SGHRS, CDR2 YFSETQ. V was shortened by 0 bases and J by 0 bases, with 7 bases between the two germline ends. The CDR3 here is CASSLDSGSGNTIYF. CDR3 bases: TGCGCCAGCAGCTTGGACTCAGGCTCTGGAAACACCATATATTTT.

This chain links TRBV6-1 with TRBJ2-7, with D hard to call. Germline V gene data show CDR1 as MNHNS and CDR2 as SASEGT. V lost 3 bases, J lost 5 bases, and 8 bases lay in between. The CDR3 consists of 12 residues. CDR3: CASSESMDEQYV. As DNA, the CDR3 is TGTGCCAGCAGTGAGAGCATGGACGAGCAGTACGTC.

This chain joins TRBV19 and TRBJ1-2; TRBD1 matches 9 bases. J was trimmed by 4 bases and V by 2 bases; bases with no gene match: 5. The CDR3 is 15 amino acids. Germline V gene lookup returns CDR1 LNHDA and CDR2 SQIVND (reference sequence). The CDR3 here is CASSIPGQGGYGYTF. CDR3 DNA: TGTGCCAGTAGTATACCGGGACAGGGAGGCTATGGCTACACCTTC.

The CDR3 sequence: CASSISRVSGANVLTF. The CDR3 DNA reads as TGTGCCAGTAGTATATCCAGGGTGTCTGGGGCCAACGTCCTGACTTTC. This sequence joins TRBV19 and TRBJ2-6; D might be TRBD1 (5 bases). The CDR3 runs to 16 residues. V was pared by 2 bases and J by 1 base, with 9 bases between. Germline CDR1 reads LNHDA; CDR2 reads SQIVND (reference sequence).

This clone has a single count. The chain uses TRBV27 and TRBJ2-5; D may be TRBD1 (6 bases). The last part of the DNA fits TRBJ2-7 better; the J call may be wrong. The V gene's germline CDR1 is MNHEY and CDR2 SMNVEV (reference sequence). The CDR3 length is 15 residues. The CDR3 nucleotides read TGTGCCAGCAGTTTCCTAGGAGACAGGCGATACGAGCAGTACTTC. Its translation: CASSFLGDRRYEQYF.

This rearrangement joins TRBV5-1 to TRBJ2-3, with 11 positions matching TRBD2. The CDR3 consists of 16 residues. Germline-derived CDR1 and CDR2 are SGHRS and YFSETQ. Germline trimming cut 1 base from V and 3 bases from J; bases unmatched to any gene: 4. The CDR3 DNA sequence: TGCGCCAGCAGCTTGCTGACTAGCGGGAATACAGATACGCAGTATTTT. This codes for CASSLLTSGNTDTQYF.

The chain combines TRBV10-3 with TRBJ2-6; 10 positions agree with TRBD1. Germline V lookup: CDR1 ENHRY, CDR2 SYGVKD. With 6 bases clipped from V and 0 bases from J, the junction kept 5 bases outside the gene matches. The CDR3 extends over 17 amino acids. CDR3 sequence (DNA): TGTGCCATCAGACGACAGGGGGCCTACTCTGGGGCCAACGTCCTGACTTTC. Its translation is CAIRRQGAYSGANVLTF.

In this sample, this clone turned up once. This sequence joins TRBV5-1 and TRBJ2-2, with 10 bases matching TRBD2. CDR3 length: 17 residues. Looked up from germline, CDR1 is SGHRS and CDR2 is YFSETQ. V was clipped by 5 bases and J by 0 bases; unmatched bases: 7. CDR3 nucleotide sequence: TGCGCCAGCAGTAAGACTAGCGGGTCAACGAACACCGGGGAGCTGTTTTTT. Residues: CASSKTSGSTNTGELFF.

The chain uses TRBV7-2 and TRBJ1-5; tentative D call: TRBD1 (5 bases). The germline V gene has CDR1 SGHTA and CDR2 FQGNSA. The CDR3 is 13 amino acids. V was pared by 2 bases and J by 7 bases, with 9 bases between. The CDR3 reads CASSLWAGQPQHF. As DNA, the CDR3 is TGTGCCAGCAGCTTATGGGCAGGGCAGCCCCAGCATTTT. Full variable domain (rest looked up from reference TRBV7-2 and TRBJ1-5): GAGVSQSPSNKVTEKGKDVELRCDPISGHTALYWYRQSLGQGLEFLIYFQGNSAPDKSGLPSDRFSAERTGGSVSTLTIQRTQQEDSAVYLCASSLWAGQPQHFGDGTRLSIL.

The chain uses TRBV30 and TRBJ1-3; D gene unclear. Germline CDR1 and CDR2: GTSNPN and SVGIG (reference sequence). The CDR3 has 13 amino acids. V was shortened by 5 bases and J by 4 bases, with 12 bases between the two germline ends. The CDR3 nucleotides are TGTGCCTGGGGGAAGAGCACCGGAAACACCATATATTTT. As protein: CAWGKSTGNTIYF.

This clone is labeled as medium-sized. The rearrangement uses TRBV14 and TRBJ1-2; D perhaps matches TRBD1 (5 bases). The CDR3 length is 13 residues. The V end lost 5 bases, the J end lost 8 bases, and 15 bases lay between the germline ends. From germline, CDR1 is SGHDN and CDR2 FVKESK. The DNA for the CDR3 is TGTGCCAGCAGCTCCGGGACTAAATACGGCTACACCTTC. Its translation: CASSSGTKYGYTF.

The V call is TRBV19, the J call TRBJ1-1; the D gene is possibly TRBD1 (5 bases). Germline V CDR1 and CDR2: LNHDA, SQIVND (reference sequence). This CDR3 contains 15 residues. V dropped 3 bases and J dropped 12 bases, with 23 bases sitting between them. The CDR3 loop reads CASSIVSGKGGTTFF. The CDR3, as DNA: TGTGCCAGTAGTATCGTCAGCGGGAAGGGAGGGACTACTTTCTTT.

The rearrangement joins TRBV19 to TRBJ1-3; no clear D gene. Germline CDR1 and CDR2: LNHDA and SQIVND (reference sequence). V lost 4 bases, J lost 4 bases, and 11 bases lay in between. CDR3 length: 14 amino acids. The CDR3 bases are TGTGCCAGTAGTAAAGGACCTTCGGGAAACACCATATATTTT. Translation gives CASSKGPSGNTIYF.

The J gene is TRBJ1-1, the V gene TRBV27; weak D call: TRBD1 (5 bases). V lost 6 bases and J lost 11, with 16 bases in between. In germline, CDR1 is MNHEY, CDR2 SMNVEV (reference sequence). The CDR3 extends over 12 amino acids. CDR3 loop: CASSSDWGRAFF. The CDR3 coding sequence is TGTGCCAGCAGCTCGGACTGGGGGAGGGCTTTCTTT.

The V and J genes are TRBV2 and TRBJ1-3; D is ambiguous. The CDR3 has 15 amino acids. Germline CDR1 is SNHLY and CDR2 is FYNNEI. With 2 bases removed from V and 0 bases from J, the gap between germline ends came to 8 bases. The CDR3 loop is CASSERGSSGNTIYF. Here the CDR3 DNA reads TGTGCCAGCAGTGAAAGAGGGTCCTCTGGAAACACCATATATTTT. Full variable domain (remainder filled in from reference TRBV2 and TRBJ1-3): EPEVTQTPSHQVTQMGQEVILRCVPISNHLYFYWYRQILGQKVEFLVSFYNNEISEKSEIFDDQFSVERPDGSNFTLKIRSTKLEDSAMYFCASSERGSSGNTIYFGEGSWLTVV.

The genes are TRBV10-1 and TRBJ2-3; the D gene could be TRBD1 or TRBD2 (5 bases each). V was shortened by 1 base and J by 0 bases, with 8 bases between the two germline ends. This CDR3 spans 15 amino acids. Germline V gives CDR1 WNHNN, CDR2 SYGVQD (reference sequence). In DNA form, the CDR3 reads TGCGCCAGCAGTGAGTGGGGGTCTAGCACAGATACGCAGTATTTT. Residues: CASSEWGSSTDTQYF.

This chain links TRBV20-1 with TRBJ2-1; TRBD2 is a possible D gene (5 bases). The CDR3 consists of 11 residues. Germline V gene data show CDR1 as DFQATT and CDR2 as SNEGSKA (reference sequence). V shed 5 bases and J shed 4 bases, with 6 bases lying between them. The CDR3 reads CSAGGYNEQFF. In DNA, the CDR3 is TGCAGTGCTGGCGGGTACAATGAGCAGTTCTTC.

This clone was seen once. The chain uses TRBV5-1 and TRBJ2-1, with D unresolved. The CDR3 has 16 amino acids. The germline V and J ends were trimmed by 0 bases and 0 bases, with 10 bases remaining between them. Looked up from germline, CDR1 is SGHRS and CDR2 is YFSETQ. CDR3 protein: CASSLDPAGSYNEQFF. Written as DNA, the CDR3 is TGCGCCAGCAGCTTGGACCCAGCAGGCTCCTACAATGAGCAGTTCTTC.

This chain uses TRBV6-6 with TRBJ1-1; the D gene is possibly TRBD1 (5 bases). Germline CDR1 is MNHNY and CDR2 is SVGAGI (reference sequence). The CDR3 has 14 residues. Trimming shortened V by 0 bases and J by 4 bases, and 9 bases separated the two germline ends. Written as DNA, the CDR3 is TGTGCCAGCAGTTACTCGTCGAGGGGCACTGAAGCTTTCTTT. Translating it yields CASSYSSRGTEAFF.

This clone was detected a few times. V and J are TRBV5-6 and TRBJ2-7; D possibly uses TRBD1 or TRBD2 (5 bases each). Trimming shortened V by 0 bases and J by 4 bases, and 11 bases separated the two germline ends. The CDR3 loop spans 14 amino acids. The germline V gene encodes CDR1 SGHDT and CDR2 YYEEEE. CDR3 amino acids: CASSLGGVTYEQYF. In nucleotides, the CDR3 is TGTGCCAGCAGCTTGGGAGGGGTGACTTACGAGCAGTACTTC.

The chain joins TRBV5-1 to TRBJ2-4; 7 bases agree with TRBD1. Germline assignment: CDR1 SGHRS and CDR2 YFSETQ. Trimming cost V 5 bases and J 6 bases; bases outside gene matches: 11. This CDR3 has 15 amino acids. This CDR3 is CASRPTTGSGNIQYF. In nucleotides, the CDR3 is TGCGCCAGCAGACCCACGACAGGGAGCGGAAACATTCAGTACTTC.

The chain combines TRBV11-2 with TRBJ2-7; D is unresolved. Trimming shortened V by 1 base and J by 4 bases, and 5 bases separated the two germline ends. This CDR3 spans 12 amino acids. Germline lookup yields CDR1 SGHAT and CDR2 FQNNGV. CDR3 residues: CASSLVGYEQYF. The CDR3 DNA is TGTGCCAGCAGCTTAGTAGGGTACGAGCAGTACTTC.

This chain links TRBV6-5 with TRBJ1-3, with D possibly being TRBD1 (5 bases). Germline CDR1 reads MNHEY; CDR2 reads SVGAGI. The ends were cut back, 2 bases at V and 9 bases at J, with 11 bases in the middle. The CDR3 is made up of 13 amino acids. The DNA of the CDR3 is TGTGCCAGCAGTTACGAAGGGACCAGCACCATATATTTT. Translation: CASSYEGTSTIYF.

The chain links TRBV1 to TRBJ1-4; TRBD1, the table's D call, lacks a check against the DNA. TRBV1 has pseudogene status. The CDR3 is 17 residues long. This CDR3 reads CTSSLLGQGTPNEKLFF. The CDR3 nucleotides read TGCACCAGCAGCCTTCTGGGACAGGGGACCCCTAATGAAAAACTGTTTTTT.

This clone was counted only a few times. The rearrangement links TRBV4-2 to TRBJ1-2; 7 nucleotides align to TRBD1. The CDR3 runs to 12 residues. The ends lost 6 bases at V and 4 bases at J; junction bases unmatched: 2. CDR1 is LGHNA, CDR2 YNFKEQ, per germline. The CDR3 sequence is CASRRDSYGYTF. The CDR3 bases are TGTGCCAGCAGGAGGGACAGCTATGGCTACACCTTC.